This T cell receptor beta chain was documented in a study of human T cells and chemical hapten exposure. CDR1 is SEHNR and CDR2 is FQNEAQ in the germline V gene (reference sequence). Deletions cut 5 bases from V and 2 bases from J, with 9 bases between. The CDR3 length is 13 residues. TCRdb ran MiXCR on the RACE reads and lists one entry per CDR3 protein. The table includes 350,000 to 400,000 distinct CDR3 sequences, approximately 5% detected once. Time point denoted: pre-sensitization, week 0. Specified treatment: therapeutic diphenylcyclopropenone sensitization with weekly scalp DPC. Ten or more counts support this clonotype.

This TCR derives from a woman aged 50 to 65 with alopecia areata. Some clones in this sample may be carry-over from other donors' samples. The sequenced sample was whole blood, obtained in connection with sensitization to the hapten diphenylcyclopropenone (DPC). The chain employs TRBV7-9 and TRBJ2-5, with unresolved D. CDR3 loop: CASSPEAQETQYF. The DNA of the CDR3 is TGTGCCAGCAGCCCCGAAGCGCAAGAGACCCAGTACTTC.